What follows are 28 T cell receptor beta chains derived from one specimen sequenced in a study of blood T cell repertoires in COVID-19 (TCRdb year 2020). Library creation used the immunoSEQ multiplex PCR assay. TCRdb took this table from immuneACCESS and kept in-frame rearrangements with V and J called. Such tables lack part of the clones; where checked against another copy, unresolved V genes explain under half of the gap, and the rest is unexplained. For this sample there are 200,000 or so clones; roughly 76% appear just once. The leading ten clones occupy more than 10% of the sample. The sample consisted of peripheral blood. The receptors stem from an elderly woman with COVID-19, enrolled during active disease.

This chain uses TRBV7-9 with TRBJ2-6, with a tentative D call TRBD2 (7 bases). The CDR3 extends over 19 amino acids. V was shortened by 3 bases and J by 3 bases, with 21 bases between the two germline ends. The germline V gene has CDR1 SEHNR and CDR2 FQNEAQ (reference sequence). Written as DNA, the CDR3 is TGTGCCAGCAGCTTGGGTCGGGGGGCCCTTCGGGATGGGGCCAACGTCCTGACTTTC. Its translation is CASSLGRGALRDGANVLTF. Filled out from reference TRBV7-9 and TRBJ2-6, the complete variable domain reads DTGVSQNPRHKITKRGQNVTFRCDPISEHNRLYWYRQTLGQGPEFLTYFQNEAQLEKSRLLSDRFSAERPKGSFSTLEIQRTEQGDSAMYLCASSLGRGALRDGANVLTFGAGSRLTVL.

This chain joins TRBV14 and TRBJ1-5, with TRBD1 as a possible D gene (5 bases). CDR3 length: 17 amino acids. V lost 4 bases to trimming and J lost 4 bases, with 20 bases between them. Germline V gene lookup returns CDR1 SGHDN and CDR2 FVKESK. The CDR3 sequence: CASSPDPGHSNNQPQHF. The CDR3 bases are TGTGCCAGCAGCCCGGACCCAGGGCATTCGAATAATCAGCCCCAGCATTTT. Looking up the rest from reference TRBV14 and TRBJ1-5 gives the full variable domain: EAGVTQFPSHSVIEKGQTVTLRCDPISGHDNLYWYRRVMGKEIKFLLHFVKESKQDESGMPNNRFLAERTGGTYSTLKVQPAELEDSGVYFCASSPDPGHSNNQPQHFGDGTRLSIL.

This clone was observed at least ten times. The chain couples TRBV19 to TRBJ1-3; no reliable D call. V shed 5 bases and J shed 5 bases, with 13 bases lying between them. This CDR3 has 14 residues. Per germline, CDR1 LNHDA and CDR2 SQIVND (reference sequence). CDR3 in amino acids: CASSPASVRNTIYF. Written as DNA, the CDR3 is TGTGCCAGTAGTCCAGCGTCGGTGCGAAACACCATATATTTT.

The chain links TRBV3-1 (or the pseudogene TRBV3-2) to TRBJ1-2, with TRBD1 matching 8 bases. There are 13 residues in the CDR3. The trim removed 6 bases at V and 6 bases at J, leaving 6 bases unmatched. CDR1 is LGHDT, CDR2 YNNKEL, per germline (reference sequence). The CDR3: CASSYGQGHGYTF. For the CDR3, the DNA is TGTGCCAGCAGTTACGGACAGGGACATGGCTACACCTTC.

This clone was detected once. The chain employs TRBV6-2 or TRBV6-3 and TRBJ2-6, with D possibly TRBD1 on 6 matching bases. The ends were cut back, 6 bases at V and 1 base at J, with 16 bases in the middle. There are 17 residues in the CDR3. Per germline, CDR1 MNHEY and CDR2 SVGEGT. CDR3 sequence (DNA): TGTGCCAGCAGCCTCAGGGGTCCTTCTTCTGGGGCCAACGTCCTGACTTTC. Its protein product is CASSLRGPSSGANVLTF.

This clone was detected a few times. The chain joins TRBV3-1 (or the pseudogene TRBV3-2) to TRBJ2-1; TRBD2 matches 11 bases. CDR3 length: 15 residues. J gave up 9 bases and V 1 base, and 5 bases lay outside the gene matches. Germline V lookup: CDR1 LGHDT, CDR2 YNNKEL (reference sequence). The CDR3 protein is CASSQVTSGKGEQFF. The CDR3 DNA follows: TGTGCCAGCAGCCAAGTGACTAGCGGGAAGGGTGAGCAGTTCTTC.

The chain joins TRBV19 to TRBJ1-4; 7 bases are a match to TRBD1. V gave up 3 bases and J gave up 3 bases; unmatched junction bases: 19. The CDR3 is 20 residues long. The V gene's germline CDR1 is LNHDA and CDR2 SQIVND (reference sequence). CDR3 residues: CASSIRGPKLNVMANEKLFF. CDR3 coding DNA: TGTGCCAGTAGTATTAGGGGGCCAAAACTAAACGTCATGGCTAATGAAAAACTGTTTTTT.

The V and J genes are TRBV4-3 and TRBJ2-5; the match to TRBD2 covers 7 bases. The trim removed 2 bases at V and 1 base at J, leaving 4 bases unmatched. The CDR3 is made up of 15 amino acids. Germline lookup yields CDR1 LGHNA and CDR2 YSLEER. The CDR3 region has the DNA TGCGCCAGCAGCCAAAAGCGGGGCGCCCAAGAGACCCAGTACTTC. It specifies CASSQKRGAQETQYF.

This sequence joins TRBV18 and TRBJ1-2; 7 bases line up with TRBD1. With V trimmed by 5 bases and J by 2 bases, 2 bases remained unmatched. Germline V gene lookup returns CDR1 KGHSH and CDR2 LQKENI. The CDR3 is 13 amino acids. CDR3 protein: CASSRTGNYGYTF. DNA of the CDR3: TGTGCCAGCTCAAGGACAGGAAACTATGGCTACACCTTC.

The chain combines TRBV4-1 with TRBJ1-2; the D gene is possibly TRBD1 (5 bases). V dropped 5 bases and J dropped 4 bases, with 11 bases sitting between them. Germline V CDR1 and CDR2: MGHRA, YSYEKL. The length of the CDR3 is 13 residues. The chain's CDR3 is CASSERGSYGYTF. CDR3 DNA sequence: TGCGCCAGCAGCGAAAGGGGCAGCTATGGCTACACCTTC.

The chain links TRBV18 to TRBJ2-4; possible D gene TRBD2, 7 bases. This CDR3 has 16 residues. Trimming took 0 bases from V and 6 from J, leaving 15 bases between them. CDR1 KGHSH and CDR2 LQKENI come from the germline V gene. This chain's CDR3 is CASSPPGAREINIQYF. The CDR3, as DNA: TGTGCCAGCTCACCACCGGGGGCGCGGGAGATAAACATTCAGTACTTC.

This clone was recorded a few times. This chain connects TRBV6-2 or TRBV6-3 to TRBJ2-7, with 8 positions matching TRBD2. V was clipped by 5 bases and J by 2 bases; unmatched bases: 11. Per germline, CDR1 MNHEY and CDR2 SVGEGT. The length of the CDR3 is 16 residues. CDR3 sequence: CASSKQQRGPTYEQYF. The DNA of the CDR3 is TGTGCCAGCAGTAAGCAACAGCGGGGGCCTACCTACGAGCAGTACTTC.

The chain combines TRBV11-2 with TRBJ1-4; 10 bases agree with TRBD1. J was trimmed by 7 bases and V by 7 bases; bases with no gene match: 6. This CDR3 has 14 amino acids. In germline, CDR1 is SGHAT, CDR2 FQNNGV. The CDR3 coding sequence is TGTGCCAGCACGATCGACAGGGGGCCTGAAAAACTGTTTTTT. Translation gives CASTIDRGPEKLFF.

This chain uses TRBV9 with TRBJ1-2; possible D gene TRBD1, 6 bases. CDR3 size: 13 residues. Germline loops: CDR1 SGDLS, CDR2 YYNGEE. Trimming took 6 bases from V and 3 from J, leaving 12 bases between them. CDR3 amino acids: CASTVQGYYGYTF. The CDR3 DNA sequence: TGTGCCAGCACTGTCCAGGGGTACTATGGCTACACCTTC.

The chain joins TRBV9 to TRBJ1-1; D not certain. The CDR3 contains 13 residues. Trimming removed 4 bases from V and 4 bases from J, with 11 bases in between. In germline, CDR1 is SGDLS, CDR2 YYNGEE. The CDR3 bases are TGTGCCAGCAGCCACGTTGGAGGCACTGAAGCTTTCTTT. This codes for CASSHVGGTEAFF. The full variable domain, its missing parts supplied by reference TRBV9 and TRBJ1-1, is DSGVTQTPKHLITATGQRVTLRCSPRSGDLSVYWYQQSLDQGLQFLIQYYNGEERAKGNILERFSAQQFPDLHSELNLSSLELGDSALYFCASSHVGGTEAFFGQGTRLTVV.

The chain carries TRBV28 and TRBJ1-6; D is perhaps TRBD1 (6 bases). V shed 6 bases and J shed 10 bases, with 22 bases lying between them. CDR3 length: 16 residues. Germline V CDR1 and CDR2: MDHEN, SYDVKM. CDR3 DNA sequence: TGTGCCAGCAGCATGGGCCTCAGGGGAAGCAGATCACCCCTCCACTTT. It encodes CASSMGLRGSRSPLHF.

This sequence joins TRBV29-1 and TRBJ1-4; 7 nucleotides match TRBD1. CDR1 is SQVTM, CDR2 ANQGSEA, per germline. With 4 bases clipped from V and 3 bases from J, the junction kept 5 bases outside the gene matches. This CDR3 is 14 amino acids long. The CDR3 here is CSVGQGGPNEKLFF. CDR3 DNA sequence: TGCAGCGTTGGACAGGGTGGGCCTAATGAAAAACTGTTTTTT.

This clone was counted between two and nine times. V gene TRBV5-1 combines with J gene TRBJ2-2, with a possible D match to TRBD2 (5 bases). V was trimmed by 4 bases and J by 3 bases, leaving 16 bases between them. The CDR3 covers 16 residues. The V gene's germline CDR1 is SGHRS and CDR2 YFSETQ. CDR3 nucleotide sequence: TGCGCCAGCAGCCTGGAGGCAGGCATCTACACCGGGGAGCTGTTTTTT. Translation: CASSLEAGIYTGELFF.

CDR3 coding DNA: TGTGCCAGCAGCCATACCCTAAGAGGTGATCAGCCCCAGCATTTT. This encodes CASSHTLRGDQPQHF. The chain recombines TRBV5-6 with TRBJ1-5; D is uncertain. Germline CDR1 is SGHDT and CDR2 is YYEEEE. V was trimmed by 4 bases and J by 5 bases, leaving 16 bases between them. This CDR3 contains 15 residues.

This sequence joins TRBV15 and TRBJ2-5; maybe TRBD1 (6 bases). Trimming removed 0 bases from V and 6 bases from J, with 14 bases in between. The CDR3 has 15 residues. Germline assignment: CDR1 LNHNV and CDR2 YYDKDF (reference sequence). CDR3 in amino acids: CATSRDRGGVKTQYF. The CDR3 coding sequence is TGTGCCACCAGCAGAGATCGAGGGGGTGTGAAGACCCAGTACTTC.

V usage is TRBV27 and J usage is TRBJ2-3, with D hard to call. V was clipped by 10 bases and J by 4 bases, with 15 bases between them. CDR3 length: 13 amino acids. Germline assignment: CDR1 MNHEY and CDR2 SMNVEV (reference sequence). The CDR3 sequence: CATRRRQADTQYF. The CDR3, as DNA: TGTGCCACCCGGCGCCGGCAGGCAGATACGCAGTATTTT.

The count of this clone is one. The gene calls are TRBV5-1 and TRBJ2-2; D is undetermined. This CDR3 is 12 amino acids long. Germline V gene sequence: CDR1 SGHRS, CDR2 YFSETQ. V was shortened by 2 bases and J by 7 bases, with 6 bases between the two germline ends. The CDR3 coding sequence is TGCGCCAGCAGCTTACGGAGCGGGGAGCTGTTTTTT. Its translation: CASSLRSGELFF. Together with reference TRBV5-1 and TRBJ2-2, the CDR3 gives the full variable domain: KAGVTQTPRYLIKTRGQQVTLSCSPISGHRSVSWYQQTPGQGLQFLFEYFSETQRNKGNFPGRFSGRQFSNSRSEMNVSTLELGDSALYLCASSLRSGELFFGEGSRLTVL.

This rearrangement joins TRBV20-1 to TRBJ2-1; TRBD1 matches 9 bases. V lost 3 bases and J lost 12; bases outside the gene matches: 12. The CDR3 extends over 14 amino acids. CDR1 is DFQATT, CDR2 SNEGSKA, per germline (reference sequence). CDR3 sequence reads: CSASETGGASRQFF. The CDR3 nucleotides read TGCAGTGCTAGTGAGACAGGGGGAGCCTCGCGGCAGTTCTTC.

The chain has TRBV5-1 and TRBJ2-6; D is perhaps TRBD2 (6 bases). CDR3 length: 17 amino acids. Deletions cut 4 bases from V and 1 base from J, with 15 bases between. Looked up from germline, CDR1 is SGHRS and CDR2 is YFSETQ. The CDR3 nucleotides read TGCGCCAGCAGCCCCCGGGCGGGGAGTTCTGGGGCCAACGTCCTGACTTTC. This translates into CASSPRAGSSGANVLTF. Supplemented by reference TRBV5-1 and TRBJ2-6, the full variable domain reads KAGVTQTPRYLIKTRGQQVTLSCSPISGHRSVSWYQQTPGQGLQFLFEYFSETQRNKGNFPGRFSGRQFSNSRSEMNVSTLELGDSALYLCASSPRAGSSGANVLTFGAGSRLTVL.

V usage is TRBV11-2 and J usage is TRBJ2-5, with 8 bases identical to TRBD1. Trimming removed 6 bases from V and 4 bases from J; junction bases left unmatched: 7. The CDR3 runs 14 residues. Germline values: CDR1 SGHAT, CDR2 FQNNGV. The CDR3 is CASRRFGQGETQYF. The CDR3 DNA reads TGTGCCAGCAGGAGATTCGGACAGGGAGAGACCCAGTACTTC.

As regards this clone: One junction end disagrees with the germline gene, perhaps due to a read error. The same CDR3 arises from other DNA sequences in this sample as well. The chain recombines TRBV3-1 (or the pseudogene TRBV3-2) with TRBJ2-4, with D perhaps TRBD2 (5 bases). Germline CDR1 and CDR2: LGHDT and YNNKEL (reference sequence). There are 16 residues in the CDR3. CDR3 protein: CASSRWERTGLNIQYF. The CDR3 DNA reads TGTGCTAGCAGCCGATGGGAGAGGACGGGCCTAAACATTCAGTACTTC.

This rearrangement joins TRBV7-2 to TRBJ1-6, with a possible D match to TRBD1 (5 bases). Trimming left V 2 bases short and J 7 bases short, with 15 bases between. The CDR3 extends over 16 amino acids. Germline V gene sequence: CDR1 SGHTA, CDR2 FQGNSA. This CDR3 reads CASSLYPGRVNSPLHF. The CDR3 DNA follows: TGTGCCAGCAGCTTATACCCGGGCAGGGTAAATTCACCCCTCCACTTT. The complete variable domain, with remaining parts taken from reference TRBV7-2 and TRBJ1-6, reads GAGVSQSPSNKVTEKGKDVELRCDPISGHTALYWYRQSLGQGLEFLIYFQGNSAPDKSGLPSDRFSAERTGGSVSTLTIQRTQQEDSAVYLCASSLYPGRVNSPLHFGNGTRLTVT.

The chain has TRBV18 and TRBJ1-2; no clear D gene. The V and J ends lost 3 bases and 0 bases respectively, with 11 bases between them. The CDR3 is 15 amino acids. The germline V gene encodes CDR1 KGHSH and CDR2 LQKENI. The CDR3 is CASSPVGVTNYGYTF. In DNA form, the CDR3 reads TGTGCCAGCTCACCCGTGGGAGTGACTAACTATGGCTACACCTTC.